This entry concerns a single T cell receptor (beta chain). What it binds is unknown. Reverse transcribing all isolated RNA meant expressed TCRB transcripts were sequenced. The assay was immunoSEQ multiplex PCR, and TCRdb's table has in-frame clones only and misses some. The sample lists 300,000 or so clones; roughly an eighth were seen once. The data were obtained in a study of beta chain features in type 1 diabetes. General study results and limits: Significant though moderate, a shortening of TCRB CDR3s appeared in all four CD4+ subsets of Type 1 diabetes patients. In type 1 diabetes patients, VDJ junctions had fewer insertions; deletions at these junctions were more frequent.

CD4+ cells of the naive, central memory, regulatory and stem cell-like memory types were sorted via CD45RO/CCR7/CD25/CD127/CD95/CD27. This TCR was sampled from a man aged 30 to 39 with type 1 diabetes. Sequencing used naive CD4+ T cells from blood.

CDR3 nucleotide sequence: TGTGCCAGCAGCTTAGAACGGTTCTCCTACGAGCAGTACTTC. As protein: CASSLERFSYEQYF. V and J are TRBV11-1 and TRBJ2-7; the D is unclear. Germline CDR1 SGHAT, CDR2 FQDESV (reference sequence). Trimming stripped 1 base from V and 0 bases from J, with 7 bases between. The CDR3 runs 14 residues.